The 14 T cell receptor beta chains listed next were all sequenced from one sample in a study of identical twins. One entry per CDR3 protein results from TCRdb running MiXCR on the 5' RACE reads. The sample records about 490,000 distinct CDR3 sequences, roughly 15% being singletons. The same data also contributed to another study, on yellow fever vaccine responses in identical twins.

The sequencing sample was made of CD4+ T cells sorted from blood. The origin of the receptors is a woman aged 18-30 years in good health.

This clonotype has only a few counts. The chain employs TRBV6-1 and TRBJ1-2; 12 bases match TRBD1. CDR1 is MNHNS and CDR2 is SASEGT in the germline V gene. This CDR3 comprises 16 residues. Losses at the gene ends were 6 bases for V and 8 bases for J; bases not matched to a gene: 13. CDR3 coding DNA: TGTGCCAGCAGCCGAATACTGACGGGACAGGGGGCCGGCTACACCTTC. It is translated as CASSRILTGQGAGYTF.

The chain links TRBV20-1 to TRBJ1-5; 7 bases match TRBD1. The CDR3 loop spans 17 amino acids. After removal of 0 bases from V and 4 bases from J, the junction contained 12 bases not matched to a gene. Per the germline V gene, CDR1 is DFQATT and CDR2 is SNEGSKA (reference sequence). Here the CDR3 reads CSARDLRGRSGNQPQHF. DNA of the CDR3: TGCAGTGCTAGAGATTTGAGGGGGCGATCTGGGAATCAGCCCCAGCATTTT.

The chain joins TRBV10-3 to TRBJ2-1, with no clear D. This CDR3 spans 12 amino acids. Per the germline V gene, CDR1 is ENHRY and CDR2 is SYGVKD. V shed 2 bases and J shed 7 bases, with 6 bases lying between them. For the CDR3, the DNA is TGTGCCATCAGTGAGAGTGAGAATGAGCAGTTCTTC. This translates into CAISESENEQFF.

The chain links TRBV12-5 to TRBJ1-5, with 8 bases fitting TRBD1. After removal of 4 bases from V and 6 bases from J, the junction contained 8 bases not matched to a gene. Per germline, CDR1 LGHNT and CDR2 FRNRAP. The CDR3 extends over 15 amino acids. The CDR3 nucleotides read TGTGCTAGTGGTTCCACAGGGGGTTTCTCTCAGCCCCAGCATTTT. Its translation: CASGSTGGFSQPQHF.

CDR3 sequence reads: CASSVSGGPELMDTQYF. CDR3 bases: TGTGCCAGCAGCGTTAGCGGGGGGCCCGAATTGATGGATACGCAGTATTTT. V is TRBV5-6 and J is TRBJ2-3; TRBD2 matches at 10 bases. The ends lost 4 bases at V and 6 bases at J; junction bases unmatched: 14. CDR3 length: 17 amino acids. The germline gives CDR1 SGHDT, CDR2 YYEEEE.

In this sample, this clonotype turned up a few times. The rearrangement uses TRBV5-6 and TRBJ2-5; a possible D gene is TRBD1 (5 bases). The CDR3 runs 14 residues. Looked up from germline, CDR1 is SGHDT and CDR2 is YYEEEE. Trimming removed 4 bases from V and 2 bases from J, with 12 bases in between. The CDR3 DNA sequence: TGTGCCAGCAGCAGGCCCACAGGTCAAGAGACCCAGTACTTC. Translating it yields CASSRPTGQETQYF. The full variable domain, in which reference TRBV5-6 and TRBJ2-5 provide the parts outside the CDR3, is DAGVTQSPTHLIKTRGQQVTLRCSPKSGHDTVSWYQQALGQGPQFIFQYYEEEERQRGNFPDRFSGHQFPNYSSELNVNALLLGDSALYLCASSRPTGQETQYFGPGTRLLVL.

The rearrangement links TRBV29-1 to TRBJ2-3, with 8 bases aligning to TRBD1. CDR3 length: 15 amino acids. J was trimmed by 2 bases and V by 3 bases; bases with no gene match: 7. CDR1 SQVTM and CDR2 ANQGSEA come from the germline V gene. The CDR3 DNA reads as TGCAGCGTTGATTCCGACAGGGGCCTCACAGATACGCAGTATTTT. Its protein product is CSVDSDRGLTDTQYF.

This clonotype was seen only a few times. This chain uses TRBV28 with TRBJ1-5; TRBD1 agrees at 7 bases. V lost 2 bases, J lost 1 base, and 2 bases stayed unmatched. CDR1 is MDHEN, CDR2 SYDVKM, per germline. This CDR3 has 15 residues. The CDR3 spells CASSLTRGSNQPQHF. The CDR3 DNA is TGTGCCAGCAGTTTAACCAGGGGGAGCAATCAGCCCCAGCATTTT.

This clonotype has just a few counts. This rearrangement joins TRBV4-2 to TRBJ2-1, with a possible D match to TRBD2 (6 bases). This CDR3 spans 16 amino acids. Germline V gives CDR1 LGHNA, CDR2 YNFKEQ. V was clipped by 4 bases and J by 2 bases, with 15 bases between them. The CDR3 loop reads CASSPLRRETYNEQFF. In nucleotides, the CDR3 is TGTGCCAGCAGCCCCCTTAGACGGGAGACCTACAATGAGCAGTTCTTC.

This chain joins TRBV5-6 and TRBJ2-1; D assignment may be TRBD1 or TRBD2 (5 bases each). Germline-derived CDR1 and CDR2 are SGHDT and YYEEEE. The ends were cut back, 3 bases at V and 0 bases at J, with 13 bases in the middle. The CDR3 totals 16 residues. The CDR3 sequence is CASSWGTLVSYNEQFF. The CDR3, as DNA: TGTGCCAGCAGCTGGGGGACGCTAGTCTCCTACAATGAGCAGTTCTTC.

This clonotype was observed a few times. J is TRBJ1-6 and V is TRBV6-2 or TRBV6-3, with 7 bases identical to TRBD1. V shed 10 bases and J 7 bases; nucleotides not matched to a gene: 10. This CDR3 region has 14 residues. The V gene's germline CDR1 is MNHEY and CDR2 SVGEGT. The CDR3 loop reads CAIARGRSNSPLHF. The CDR3 DNA reads as TGTGCCATTGCGAGGGGGCGCAGCAATTCACCCCTCCACTTT.

The chain couples TRBV7-9 to TRBJ2-1; D is possibly TRBD1 or TRBD2 (5 bases each). Germline CDR1 is SEHNR and CDR2 is FQNEAQ (reference sequence). CDR3 length equals 14 residues. V gave up 3 bases and J gave up 5 bases, with 11 bases separating them. CDR3 DNA: TGTGCCAGCAGCTTTTCGGGACCGCACAATGAGCAGTTCTTC. Translation: CASSFSGPHNEQFF.

This clonotype has a handful of counts. This chain uses TRBV11-2 with TRBJ2-5, with a tentative D call TRBD1 (6 bases). Germline V lookup: CDR1 SGHAT, CDR2 FQNNGV. V was clipped by 2 bases and J by 3 bases, with 10 bases between them. The CDR3 extends over 14 amino acids. This CDR3 is CASSLWSGEETQYF. CDR3 in DNA: TGTGCCAGCAGCTTATGGTCAGGGGAAGAGACCCAGTACTTC.

In its sample, this clonotype was seen a few times. This chain uses TRBV7-9 with TRBJ1-1, with TRBD1 as a possible D gene (5 bases). CDR1 is SEHNR and CDR2 is FQNEAQ in the germline V gene (reference sequence). V gave up 1 base and J gave up 6 bases, with 15 bases separating them. CDR3 size: 15 residues. The CDR3 is CASSLVPLGGAEAFF. The CDR3 DNA follows: TGTGCCAGCAGCTTAGTCCCTCTCGGGGGGGCTGAAGCTTTCTTT.